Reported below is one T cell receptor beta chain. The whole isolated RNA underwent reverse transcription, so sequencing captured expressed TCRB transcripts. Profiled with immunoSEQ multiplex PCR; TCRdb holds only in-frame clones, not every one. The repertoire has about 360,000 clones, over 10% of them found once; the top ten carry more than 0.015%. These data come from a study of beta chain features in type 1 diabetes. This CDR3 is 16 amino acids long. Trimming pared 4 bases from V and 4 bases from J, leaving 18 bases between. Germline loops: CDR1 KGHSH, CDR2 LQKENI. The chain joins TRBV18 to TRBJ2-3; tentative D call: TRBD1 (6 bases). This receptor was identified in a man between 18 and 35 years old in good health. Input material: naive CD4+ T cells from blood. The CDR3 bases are TGTGCCAGCTCACGCACCCGAGAACCAGGGGCAGATACGCAGTATTTT. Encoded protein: CASSRTREPGADTQYF.